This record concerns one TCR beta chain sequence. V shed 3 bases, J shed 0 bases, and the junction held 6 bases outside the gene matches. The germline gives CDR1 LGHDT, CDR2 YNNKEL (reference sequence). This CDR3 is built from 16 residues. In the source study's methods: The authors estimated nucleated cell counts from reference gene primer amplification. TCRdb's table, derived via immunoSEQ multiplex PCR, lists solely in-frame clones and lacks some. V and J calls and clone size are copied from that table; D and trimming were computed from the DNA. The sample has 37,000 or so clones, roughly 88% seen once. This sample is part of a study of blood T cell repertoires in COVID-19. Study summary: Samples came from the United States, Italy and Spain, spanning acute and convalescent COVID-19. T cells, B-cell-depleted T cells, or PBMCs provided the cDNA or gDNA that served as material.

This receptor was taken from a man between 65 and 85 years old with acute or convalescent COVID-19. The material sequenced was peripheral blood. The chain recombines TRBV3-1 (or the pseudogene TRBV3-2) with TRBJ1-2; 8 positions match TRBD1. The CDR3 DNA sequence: TGTGCCAGCAGCCATATGGGACAGGAAGCTAACTATGGCTACACCTTC. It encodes CASSHMGQEANYGYTF.